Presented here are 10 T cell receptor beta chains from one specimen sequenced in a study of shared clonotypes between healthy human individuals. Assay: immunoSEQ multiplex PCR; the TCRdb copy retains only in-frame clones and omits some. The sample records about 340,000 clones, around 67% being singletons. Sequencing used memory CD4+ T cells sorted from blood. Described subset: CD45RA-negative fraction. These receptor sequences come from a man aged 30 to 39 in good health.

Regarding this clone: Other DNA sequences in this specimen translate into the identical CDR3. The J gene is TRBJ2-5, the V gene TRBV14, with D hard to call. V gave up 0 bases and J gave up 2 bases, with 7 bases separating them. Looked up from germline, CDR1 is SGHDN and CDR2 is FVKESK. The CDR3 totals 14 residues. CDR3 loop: CASSQDLGQETQYF. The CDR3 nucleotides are TGTGCCAGCAGCCAAGATCTCGGTCAAGAGACCCAGTACTTC.

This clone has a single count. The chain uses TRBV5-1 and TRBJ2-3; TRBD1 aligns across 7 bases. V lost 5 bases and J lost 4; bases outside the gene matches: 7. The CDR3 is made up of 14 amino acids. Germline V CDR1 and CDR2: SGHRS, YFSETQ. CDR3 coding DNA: TGCGCCAGCAGACCAAGACAGGGCGCAGATACGCAGTATTTT. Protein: CASRPRQGADTQYF.

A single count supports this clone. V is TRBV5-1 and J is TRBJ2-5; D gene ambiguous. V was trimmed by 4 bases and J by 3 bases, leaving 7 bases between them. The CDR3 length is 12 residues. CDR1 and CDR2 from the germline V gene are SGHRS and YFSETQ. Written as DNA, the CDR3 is TGCGCCAGCAGCCTCCCTGAAGAGACCCAGTACTTC. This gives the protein CASSLPEETQYF.

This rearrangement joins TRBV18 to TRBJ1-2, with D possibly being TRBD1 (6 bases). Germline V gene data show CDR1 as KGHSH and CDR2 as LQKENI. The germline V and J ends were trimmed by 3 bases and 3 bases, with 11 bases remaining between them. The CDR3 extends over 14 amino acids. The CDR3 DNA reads TGTGCCAGCTCACCCTCGGGGGGCGACTATGGCTACACCTTC. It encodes CASSPSGGDYGYTF.

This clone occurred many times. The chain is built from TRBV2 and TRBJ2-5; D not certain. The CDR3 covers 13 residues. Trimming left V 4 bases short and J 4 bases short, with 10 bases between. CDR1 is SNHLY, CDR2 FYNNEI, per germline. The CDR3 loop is CASSGTDGETQYF. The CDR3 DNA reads TGTGCCAGCAGTGGAACGGACGGAGAGACCCAGTACTTC. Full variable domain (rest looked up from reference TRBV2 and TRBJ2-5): EPEVTQTPSHQVTQMGQEVILRCVPISNHLYFYWYRQILGQKVEFLVSFYNNEISEKSEIFDDQFSVERPDGSNFTLKIRSTKLEDSAMYFCASSGTDGETQYFGPGTRLLVL.

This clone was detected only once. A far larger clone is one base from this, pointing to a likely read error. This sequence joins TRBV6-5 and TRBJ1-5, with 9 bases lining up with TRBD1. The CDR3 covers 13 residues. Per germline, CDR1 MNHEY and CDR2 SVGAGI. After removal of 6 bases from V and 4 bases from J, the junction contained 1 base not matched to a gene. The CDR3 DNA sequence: TGTGCCAGCAGCGGGACAGGGAATCAGCCCCAGCATTTT. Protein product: CASSGTGNQPQHF.

The CDR3 coding sequence is TGTGCCAGCAGTTTGGGACTAGCGGGAGGGTACGAGCAGTACTTC. Its translation: CASSLGLAGGYEQYF. This sequence joins TRBV28 and TRBJ2-7; TRBD2 aligns across 16 bases. The CDR3 loop spans 15 amino acids. The V segment lost 3 bases and the J segment 4 bases; nucleotides outside the gene matches: 0. Germline lookup yields CDR1 MDHEN and CDR2 SYDVKM.

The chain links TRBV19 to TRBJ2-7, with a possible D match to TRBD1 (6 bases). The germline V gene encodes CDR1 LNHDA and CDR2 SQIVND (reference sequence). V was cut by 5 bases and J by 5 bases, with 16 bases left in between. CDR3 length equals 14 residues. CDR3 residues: CASSVKQGLNEQYF. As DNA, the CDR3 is TGTGCCAGTAGTGTAAAACAGGGTCTTAACGAGCAGTACTTC.

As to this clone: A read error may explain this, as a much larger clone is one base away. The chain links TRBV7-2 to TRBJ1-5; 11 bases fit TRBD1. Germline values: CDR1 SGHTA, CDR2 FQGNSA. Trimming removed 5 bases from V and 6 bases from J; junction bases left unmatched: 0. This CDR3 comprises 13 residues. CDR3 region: CASSGTGGQPQHF. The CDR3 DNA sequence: TGTGCCAGCAGCGGGACAGGGGGTCAGCCCCAGCATTTT.

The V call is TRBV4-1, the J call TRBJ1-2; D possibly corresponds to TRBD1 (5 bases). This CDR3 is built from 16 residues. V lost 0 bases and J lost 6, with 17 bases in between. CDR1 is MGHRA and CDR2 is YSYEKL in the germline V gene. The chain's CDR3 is CASSQDRPGRGDGYTF. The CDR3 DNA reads TGCGCCAGCAGCCAAGATCGGCCAGGGCGTGGGGATGGCTACACCTTC.